These 31 T cell receptor beta chains originate from one sample sequenced in a study of cytomegalovirus exposure and HLA in healthy donors. Researchers ran the PCR with 60 Vbeta and 13 Jbeta primers. The method was immunoSEQ multiplex PCR; TCRdb's version includes in-frame clones alone and lacks a portion of them. This repertoire shows around 100,000 clones, about 60% found once; its top ten account for roughly 2.4%. Material for sequencing was PBMCs. Every receptor here comes from a young woman in good health and CMV-seronegative.

The chain couples TRBV6-1 to TRBJ2-7, with D uncertain. Germline V CDR1 and CDR2: MNHNS, SASEGT. The CDR3 runs to 15 residues. V was clipped by 0 bases and J by 3 bases, with 12 bases between them. Written as DNA, the CDR3 is TGTGCCAGCAGTGAAGCCCCCCAGGTATACTACGAGCAGTACTTC. This encodes CASSEAPQVYYEQYF.

The chain is built from TRBV29-1 and TRBJ1-1; 8 nucleotides line up with TRBD1. After removal of 7 bases from V and 2 bases from J, the junction contained 6 bases not matched to a gene. This CDR3 is 13 amino acids long. CDR1 is SQVTM, CDR2 ANQGSEA, per germline. CDR3 nucleotides: TGCAGCGGCGGGACAGGCCCTAACACTGAAGCTTTCTTT. It translates to CSGGTGPNTEAFF.

This clone occurred a few times. The rearrangement links TRBV6-5 to TRBJ2-3; 10 bases are a match to TRBD2. CDR3 length: 16 residues. Trimming cost V 0 bases and J 6 bases; bases outside gene matches: 6. Germline assignment: CDR1 MNHEY and CDR2 SVGAGI. The CDR3 DNA reads TGTGCCAGCAGTTACTCACAAGCGGGAGGGCGGGATACGCAGTATTTT. This sequence encodes CASSYSQAGGRDTQYF.

A few counts support this clone. This sequence joins TRBV5-1 and TRBJ1-2, with D possibly TRBD1 on 5 matching bases. This CDR3 region has 14 residues. Germline values: CDR1 SGHRS, CDR2 YFSETQ. V was trimmed by 4 bases and J by 2 bases, leaving 12 bases between them. The CDR3: CASSPGLQNYGYTF. The CDR3, as DNA: TGCGCCAGCAGCCCGGGACTTCAAAACTATGGCTACACCTTC.

This clone was seen a handful of times. The chain has TRBV18 and TRBJ1-6; 7 nucleotides align to TRBD1. CDR3 length equals 17 residues. Trimming removed 4 bases from V and 7 bases from J; junction bases left unmatched: 13. CDR1 KGHSH and CDR2 LQKENI come from the germline V gene. CDR3 sequence (DNA): TGTGCCAGCTCACGGGACAGAGTCTCGAGTATGAATTCACCCCTCCACTTT. It is translated as CASSRDRVSSMNSPLHF. Full variable domain (remainder filled in from reference TRBV18 and TRBJ1-6): NAGVMQNPRHLVRRRGQEARLRCSPMKGHSHVYWYRQLPEEGLKFMVYLQKENIIDESGMPKERFSAEFPKEGPSILRIQQVVRGDSAAYFCASSRDRVSSMNSPLHFGNGTRLTVT.

The chain employs TRBV28 and TRBJ2-7; no definite D call. The CDR3 totals 10 residues. Trimming stripped 3 bases from V and 7 bases from J, with 4 bases between. Germline V gene sequence: CDR1 MDHEN, CDR2 SYDVKM. The CDR3 reads CASSLREQYF. For the CDR3, the DNA is TGTGCCAGCAGTTTGAGGGAGCAGTACTTC.

This clone was counted only a few times. The V gene is TRBV9, the J gene TRBJ1-4; no clear D. The CDR3 consists of 16 residues. The germline CDR1 and CDR2 sequences are SGDLS and YYNGEE. V lost 4 bases and J lost 0, with 13 bases in between. CDR3 bases: TGTGCCAGCAGCCCTCGTTCGGGGACAACTAATGAAAAACTGTTTTTT. Its translation is CASSPRSGTTNEKLFF.

This clone turned up a few times. The gene calls are TRBV28 and TRBJ1-2; no definite D call. CDR3 length: 11 residues. V dropped 5 bases and J dropped 8 bases, with 9 bases sitting between them. Germline assignment: CDR1 MDHEN and CDR2 SYDVKM. The DNA of the CDR3 is TGTGCCAGCAGTGCAGGTATGGGCTACACCTTC. It is translated as CASSAGMGYTF.

The chain couples TRBV15 to TRBJ2-3; 8 nucleotides match TRBD2. The V gene end was trimmed by 1 base and the J gene end by 0 bases; junction bases not matched to a gene: 6. CDR1 and CDR2 (germline): LNHNV, YYDKDF (reference sequence). This CDR3 contains 17 residues. DNA for the CDR3: TGTGCCACCAGCAGAGGGCTTACTAGCGGAAGCACAGATACGCAGTATTTT. Its translation is CATSRGLTSGSTDTQYF.

The V gene is TRBV2, the J gene TRBJ1-2; D gene uncertain. The CDR3 runs 12 residues. Per germline, CDR1 SNHLY and CDR2 FYNNEI. Trimming took 7 bases from V and 8 from J, leaving 14 bases between them. This CDR3 is CASKVESGGYTF. CDR3 sequence (DNA): TGTGCCAGCAAGGTGGAGTCGGGAGGCTACACCTTC.

The CDR3 DNA follows: TGTGCCCTCGACTTGGGTGGCTACACCTTC. This encodes CALDLGGYTF. The chain has TRBV5-8 and TRBJ1-2; D gene uncertain. V lost 10 bases and J lost 7, with 11 bases in between. Germline CDR1 SGHTS, CDR2 YDEGEE. The CDR3 has 10 residues.

The CDR3: CASSSRTSGQETQYF. CDR3 bases: TGTGCCAGCAGCTCACGGACTAGCGGCCAAGAGACCCAGTACTTC. The rearrangement joins TRBV11-2 to TRBJ2-5; 10 bases are a match to TRBD2. CDR1 SGHAT and CDR2 FQNNGV come from the germline V gene. This CDR3 is 15 amino acids long. Trimming removed 4 bases from V and 1 base from J; junction bases left unmatched: 3.

This clone was picked up one time. V usage is TRBV27 and J usage is TRBJ2-1, with TRBD2 identical over 11 bases. The CDR3 extends over 17 amino acids. Trimming removed 3 bases from V and 2 bases from J; junction bases left unmatched: 6. Germline V lookup: CDR1 MNHEY, CDR2 SMNVEV (reference sequence). CDR3 DNA: TGTGCCAGCAGTTTCGTACTTAGCGGGAGGGCCTACAATGAGCAGTTCTTC. Translated: CASSFVLSGRAYNEQFF.

CDR3 nucleotides: TGTGCCAGCAGGCCAGCAGGGGCCACCGGGGAGCTGTTTTTT. Translated, it gives CASRPAGATGELFF. The chain uses TRBV28 and TRBJ2-2, with D possibly TRBD1 on 6 matching bases. Per the germline V gene, CDR1 is MDHEN and CDR2 is SYDVKM. V was clipped by 6 bases and J by 4 bases, with 12 bases between them. This CDR3 comprises 14 residues.

The chain combines TRBV5-1 with TRBJ1-4; TRBD1 aligns across 7 bases. CDR1 SGHRS and CDR2 YFSETQ come from the germline V gene. CDR3 length: 16 residues. Trimming removed 2 bases from V and 0 bases from J; junction bases left unmatched: 4. As DNA, the CDR3 is TGCGCCAGCAGCTTTGGACAGGCCGCAACTAATGAAAAACTGTTTTTT. Amino acids: CASSFGQAATNEKLFF. Variable domain in full (rest from reference TRBV5-1 and TRBJ1-4): KAGVTQTPRYLIKTRGQQVTLSCSPISGHRSVSWYQQTPGQGLQFLFEYFSETQRNKGNFPGRFSGRQFSNSRSEMNVSTLELGDSALYLCASSFGQAATNEKLFFGSGTQLSVL.

This clone was seen a handful of times. The J gene is TRBJ2-7, the V gene TRBV18, with 15 bases aligning to TRBD2. The CDR3 has 16 residues. Per the germline V gene, CDR1 is KGHSH and CDR2 is LQKENI. J gave up 7 bases and V 0 bases, and 4 bases lay outside the gene matches. CDR3 sequence: CASSPPGLAGGGEQYF. The CDR3 DNA reads as TGTGCCAGCTCACCACCGGGACTAGCGGGAGGCGGAGAGCAGTACTTC.

The chain employs TRBV7-3 and TRBJ2-2; TRBD1 matches 9 bases. This CDR3 contains 16 residues. The germline V gene encodes CDR1 SGHTA and CDR2 FQGTGA. V was pared by 5 bases and J by 4 bases, with 8 bases of the junction left unmatched. DNA for the CDR3: TGTGCCAGCAGCATCACAGGGGGCTTCGGCACCGGGGAGCTGTTTTTT. The encoded protein is CASSITGGFGTGELFF.

Turning to this clone: The CDR3 ends on some other residue instead of the conserved phenylalanine or tryptophan, so this is likely a read error. The chain is built from TRBV19 and TRBJ1-1, with a possible D match to TRBD1 (5 bases). Germline-derived CDR1 and CDR2 are LNHDA and SQIVND (reference sequence). The V gene lost 2 bases and the J gene lost 9 bases, with 25 bases spanning the gap. The CDR3 has 17 residues. The CDR3 here is CASSISIRKQDPVKAFL. The CDR3 nucleotides are TGTGCCAGTAGTATATCTATTCGAAAACAGGACCCGGTAAAAGCTTTCCTT.

This clone was seen only a few times. The rearrangement uses TRBV2 and TRBJ2-1; possibly TRBD2 for D (5 bases). Trimming shortened V by 5 bases and J by 5 bases, and 19 bases separated the two germline ends. CDR3 length: 16 amino acids. The germline CDR1 and CDR2 sequences are SNHLY and FYNNEI. CDR3 residues: CASSYSGEGLDNEQFF. CDR3 coding DNA: TGTGCCAGCAGTTACAGCGGCGAGGGCCTTGACAATGAGCAGTTCTTC. Complete variable domain (other parts from reference TRBV2 and TRBJ2-1): EPEVTQTPSHQVTQMGQEVILRCVPISNHLYFYWYRQILGQKVEFLVSFYNNEISEKSEIFDDQFSVERPDGSNFTLKIRSTKLEDSAMYFCASSYSGEGLDNEQFFGPGTRLTVL.

The chain links TRBV6-1 to TRBJ2-7, with unresolved D. This CDR3 region has 13 residues. V shed 5 bases and J shed 7 bases, with 15 bases lying between them. CDR1 and CDR2 from the germline V gene are MNHNS and SASEGT. DNA of the CDR3: TGTGCCAGCAGTCTCACCTTATTACAAGAGCAGTACTTC. It yields the protein CASSLTLLQEQYF.

The J gene is TRBJ2-3, the V gene TRBV30; 12 bases align to TRBD2. CDR1 and CDR2 (germline): GTSNPN, SVGIG (reference sequence). The CDR3 is made up of 16 amino acids. V dropped 3 bases and J dropped 10; count of bases not matched to a gene: 14. CDR3 bases: TGTGCCTGGAGCGGAGTGGGACTAGCGGGCCGATACGCGCAGTATTTT. It is translated as CAWSGVGLAGRYAQYF.

The rearrangement uses TRBV6-1 and TRBJ2-1, with 12 bases matching TRBD2. This CDR3 is 17 amino acids long. The trim removed 3 bases at V and 0 bases at J, leaving 3 bases unmatched. Germline V CDR1 and CDR2: MNHNS, SASEGT. For the CDR3, the DNA is TGTGCCAGCAGTGATGAGACTAGCGGGAGCTCCTACAATGAGCAGTTCTTC. Protein: CASSDETSGSSYNEQFF.

The chain couples TRBV2 to TRBJ1-5; the D gene is possibly TRBD1 (5 bases). Per the germline V gene, CDR1 is SNHLY and CDR2 is FYNNEI. The V end was cut by 3 bases, the J end by 0 bases, with 9 bases between. This CDR3 is built from 15 residues. CDR3 amino acids: CASSERTLSNQPQHF. In nucleotides, the CDR3 is TGTGCCAGCAGTGAGAGGACACTTAGCAATCAGCCCCAGCATTTT. Filled out from reference TRBV2 and TRBJ1-5, the complete variable domain reads EPEVTQTPSHQVTQMGQEVILRCVPISNHLYFYWYRQILGQKVEFLVSFYNNEISEKSEIFDDQFSVERPDGSNFTLKIRSTKLEDSAMYFCASSERTLSNQPQHFGDGTRLSIL.

The rearrangement uses TRBV5-1 and TRBJ2-5, with 7 bases that match TRBD2. The J call may not be correct, given that the DNA end is closer to TRBJ2-7. Germline CDR1 SGHRS, CDR2 YFSETQ. The CDR3 has 19 residues. CDR3 residues: CASSLELARIWDTTYEQYF. CDR3 coding DNA: TGCGCCAGCAGCCTTGAACTAGCGCGAATATGGGATACCACCTACGAGCAGTACTTC.

This chain links TRBV28 with TRBJ1-1, with unresolved D. The CDR3 covers 14 residues. V lost 5 bases and J lost 6, with 16 bases in between. Germline CDR1 MDHEN, CDR2 SYDVKM. CDR3 region: CASSETPGWSEAFF. CDR3 sequence (DNA): TGTGCCAGCAGTGAAACTCCCGGGTGGTCTGAAGCTTTCTTT.

The chain is built from TRBV19 and TRBJ2-5; no definite D call. V was clipped by 5 bases and J by 5 bases, with 12 bases between them. Germline V CDR1 and CDR2: LNHDA, SQIVND (reference sequence). The CDR3 is 13 residues long. CDR3 amino acids: CASSQRTRETQYF. The CDR3 region has the DNA TGTGCCAGTAGTCAAAGAACCAGGGAGACCCAGTACTTC.

Only one count was recorded for this clone. CDR3 nucleotides: TGTGCCAGTAGTATAAGGACTAGCGGGACAACCTACGAGCAGTACTTC. Its translation: CASSIRTSGTTYEQYF. This chain uses TRBV19 with TRBJ2-7, with TRBD2 identical over 12 bases. Unmatched junction bases numbered 4, after V lost 2 bases and J lost 2 bases. The CDR3 totals 16 residues. Germline V gene lookup returns CDR1 LNHDA and CDR2 SQIVND (reference sequence).

The sample holds a few counts of this clone. The rearrangement joins TRBV5-6 to TRBJ1-2, with D maybe TRBD1 (6 bases). The germline gives CDR1 SGHDT, CDR2 YYEEEE. The CDR3 runs 16 residues. V gave up 6 bases and J gave up 4 bases, with 22 bases separating them. CDR3 residues: CASNYGGIRGSYGYTF. The CDR3 DNA reads TGTGCCAGCAACTACGGGGGGATCAGGGGTTCCTATGGCTACACCTTC.

This chain connects TRBV5-4 to TRBJ2-7; no firm D call. V dropped 0 bases and J dropped 4 bases, with 5 bases sitting between them. Germline V lookup: CDR1 SGHNT, CDR2 YYREEE (reference sequence). This CDR3 is built from 12 residues. The CDR3 spells CASSLESYEQYF. The CDR3 bases are TGTGCCAGCAGCTTGGAATCATACGAGCAGTACTTC.

The genes are TRBV7-2 and TRBJ1-1; perhaps TRBD1 as D (6 bases). Per germline, CDR1 SGHTA and CDR2 FQGNSA. V lost 5 bases, J lost 1 base, and 14 bases lay in between. The CDR3 has 15 residues. The CDR3, as DNA: TGTGCCAGCAGCCACACGGGACACGGGAACACTGAAGCTTTCTTT. Protein: CASSHTGHGNTEAFF. The full variable domain, rest sourced from reference TRBV7-2 and TRBJ1-1, is GAGVSQSPSNKVTEKGKDVELRCDPISGHTALYWYRQSLGQGLEFLIYFQGNSAPDKSGLPSDRFSAERTGGSVSTLTIQRTQQEDSAVYLCASSHTGHGNTEAFFGQGTRLTVV.

V usage is TRBV9 and J usage is TRBJ2-3; D is ambiguous. The V gene lost 0 bases and the J gene lost 2 bases, with 7 bases spanning the gap. The CDR3 runs 14 residues. Germline V CDR1 and CDR2: SGDLS, YYNGEE. Written as DNA, the CDR3 is TGTGCCAGCAGCGTAGACTACCTCACAGATACGCAGTATTTT. This sequence encodes CASSVDYLTDTQYF.